This is a list of T cell receptor beta chains from one sample in a study of blood T cell repertoires in COVID-19. TCRdb's copy holds only in-frame clones and misses some; the assay was immunoSEQ multiplex PCR. Of more than 95,000 clones in the sample, 75% to 90% were seen once. The sample was peripheral blood. The receptor set was obtained from a human donor in a cohort sampled during active COVID-19. Each CDR3 is given with its conserved first and last residue. The D gene is left open where the match is weak. Clone size is given for some rows only: seen once, a few or many times, or a class if the clone is expanded.

V: TRBV6-5
J: TRBJ2-7
size: NA
D: TRBD2
CDR3: CASSSSGGEQYF
DNA: TGTGCCAGCAGTTCTAGCGGGGGGGAGCAGTACTTC

V: TRBV7-8
J: TRBJ1-5
size: NA
D: NA
CDR3: CASSLGQLYSNQPQHF
DNA: TGTGCCAGCAGCTTGGGGCAGCTTTATAGCAATCAGCCCCAGCATTTT

V: TRBV27
J: TRBJ2-4
size: NA
D: TRBD1
CDR3: CASSPRQGLAKNIQYF
DNA: TGTGCCAGCAGTCCCCGACAGGGGCTAGCCAAAAACATTCAGTACTTC

V: TRBV28
J: TRBJ2-2
size: NA
D: TRBD2
CDR3: CASSGLAGATGELFF
DNA: TGTGCCAGCAGCGGACTAGCGGGGGCCACCGGGGAGCTGTTTTTT

V: TRBV12-3/TRBV12-4
J: TRBJ1-1
size: NA
D: NA
CDR3: CATTVEGVSEAFF
DNA: TGTGCCACCACGGTGGAAGGGGTGAGTGAAGCTTTCTTT

V: TRBV18
J: TRBJ2-7
size: NA
D: TRBD2
CDR3: CASSSGTSVGNPYEQYF
DNA: TGTGCCAGCTCATCAGGAACTAGCGTGGGGAACCCCTACGAGCAGTACTTC

V: TRBV5-1
J: TRBJ1-1
size: NA
D: NA
CDR3: CASSLAGGYEAFF
DNA: TGCGCCAGCAGCTTGGCCGGGGGATACGAAGCTTTCTTT

V: TRBV6-5
J: TRBJ1-1
size: NA
D: NA
CDR3: CASRVTGKAFF
DNA: TGTGCCAGCAGGGTTACAGGGAAAGCTTTCTTT

V: TRBV29-1
J: TRBJ2-7
size: NA
D: NA
CDR3: CSAVRQYEQYF
DNA: TGCAGCGCCGTGAGGCAGTACGAGCAGTACTTC

V: TRBV21-1
J: TRBJ1-6
size: NA
D: NA
CDR3: CASRDYLGSSSYNSPLHF
DNA: TGTGCCAGCAGGGACTATTTGGGTTCAAGCTCCTATAATTCACCCCTCCACTTT

V: TRBV9
J: TRBJ2-2
size: once
D: NA
CDR3: CASSARLAGELFF
DNA: TGTGCCAGCAGCGCCAGACTAGCCGGGGAGCTGTTTTTT

V: TRBV24-1
J: TRBJ2-1
size: NA
D: NA
CDR3: CATRGAGGSHEQFF
DNA: TGTGCCACCAGGGGGGCAGGCGGGAGTCATGAGCAGTTCTTC

V: TRBV24-1
J: TRBJ2-3
size: NA
D: NA
CDR3: CATSDRGISEGTQYF
DNA: TGTGCCACCAGTGATAGGGGAATATCAGAAGGTACGCAGTATTTT

V: TRBV3-1/TRBV3-2
J: TRBJ2-5
size: once
D: NA
CDR3: CASSQVPSRPQYF
DNA: TGTGCCAGCAGCCAAGTTCCCTCTAGGCCCCAGTACTTC

V: TRBV19
J: TRBJ2-5
size: once
D: TRBD1
CDR3: CASGQGVRAQETQYF
DNA: TGTGCCAGTGGACAGGGGGTGCGGGCCCAAGAGACCCAGTACTTC

V: TRBV5-5
J: TRBJ2-1
size: once
D: NA
CDR3: CASSLPRAYNEQFF
DNA: TGTGCCAGCAGCTTGCCGCGGGCGTACAATGAGCAGTTCTTC

V: TRBV16
J: TRBJ2-3
size: few
D: NA
CDR3: CASSQFHSTSTDTQYF
DNA: TGTGCCAGCAGCCAATTCCACTCGACTAGCACAGATACGCAGTATTTT

V: TRBV7-2
J: TRBJ1-5
size: NA
D: TRBD1
CDR3: CASSSATGGVQPQHF
DNA: TGTGCCAGCAGCTCTGCTACAGGGGGGGTACAGCCCCAGCATTTT

V: TRBV19
J: TRBJ2-1
size: NA
D: NA
CDR3: CASSIAGFTYNEQFF
DNA: TGTGCCAGTAGTATAGCGGGATTCACCTACAATGAGCAGTTCTTC

V: TRBV27
J: TRBJ1-2
size: NA
D: TRBD1
CDR3: CASSPTGQASGGYTF
DNA: TGTGCCAGCAGCCCCACCGGACAGGCATCAGGTGGCTACACCTTC

V: TRBV18
J: TRBJ1-1
size: once
D: NA
CDR3: CASFRDFAEAFF
DNA: TGTGCCAGCTTCCGGGACTTCGCTGAAGCTTTCTTT

V: TRBV14
J: TRBJ2-7
size: NA
D: TRBD1
CDR3: CASSQGLGQGIYEQYF
DNA: TGTGCCAGCAGCCAAGGTCTTGGACAGGGGATATACGAGCAGTACTTC

V: TRBV14
J: TRBJ2-5
size: NA
D: TRBD2
CDR3: CASSQASGGTQYF
DNA: TGTGCCAGCAGCCAGGCTAGCGGGGGAACCCAGTACTTC

V: TRBV5-1
J: TRBJ2-2
size: NA
D: NA
CDR3: CASSLEIGTGELFF
DNA: TGCGCCAGCAGCTTGGAGATCGGGACCGGGGAGCTGTTTTTT

V: TRBV28
J: TRBJ1-2
size: NA
D: TRBD1
CDR3: CASSSPGQGTPYGYTF
DNA: TGTGCCAGCAGTTCCCCGGGACAGGGGACTCCTTATGGCTACACCTTC

V: TRBV6-5
J: TRBJ1-1
size: NA
D: NA
CDR3: CASSTPQGSVTEAFF
DNA: TGTGCCAGCAGCACCCCCCAGGGGTCGGTGACTGAAGCTTTCTTT

V: TRBV10-1
J: TRBJ2-1
size: NA
D: NA
CDR3: CASSDRAGLYNEQFF
DNA: TGCGCCAGCAGTGATCGAGCGGGCCTCTACAATGAGCAGTTCTTC

V: TRBV2
J: TRBJ2-3
size: NA
D: NA
CDR3: CASSEALSSASTDTQYF
DNA: TGTGCCAGCAGTGAGGCCCTTTCTAGCGCTAGCACAGATACGCAGTATTTT

V: TRBV15
J: TRBJ1-3
size: once
D: TRBD1
CDR3: CATSRSRQGGGNTIYF
DNA: TGTGCCACCAGCAGGAGCAGACAGGGTGGTGGAAACACCATATATTTT

V: TRBV2
J: TRBJ2-7
size: NA
D: TRBD2
CDR3: CASSGGISGGRYEQYF
DNA: TGTGCCAGCAGTGGAGGGATCTCGGGGGGTCGGTACGAGCAGTACTTC

V: TRBV24-1
J: TRBJ2-2
size: few
D: TRBD1
CDR3: CATSEDRTGYWNTGELFF
DNA: TGTGCCACCAGTGAGGATAGGACAGGGTATTGGAACACCGGGGAGCTGTTTTTT

V: TRBV5-1
J: TRBJ1-6
size: NA
D: NA
CDR3: CASSLDASGTPGPPLHF
DNA: TGCGCCAGCAGCTTGGATGCTAGTGGGACACCGGGCCCGCCCCTCCACTTT

V: TRBV25-1
J: TRBJ2-1
size: NA
D: TRBD1
CDR3: CASGGTGGYNEQFF
DNA: TGTGCCAGCGGGGGGACAGGGGGTTACAATGAGCAGTTCTTC

V: TRBV5-1
J: TRBJ1-2
size: NA
D: TRBD1
CDR3: CASSLTGQGVGGLAYTF
DNA: TGCGCCAGCAGCTTGACGGGACAGGGGGTTGGAGGGTTAGCCTACACCTTC

V: TRBV5-1
J: TRBJ2-5
size: NA
D: TRBD1
CDR3: CASSLEDRGSIETQYF
DNA: TGCGCCAGCAGCTTGGAGGACAGGGGGTCTATCGAGACCCAGTACTTC

V: TRBV2
J: TRBJ2-5
size: NA
D: TRBD1
CDR3: CASSEDRGIETQYF
DNA: TGTGCCAGCAGCGAGGACAGGGGGATAGAGACCCAGTACTTC

V: TRBV27
J: TRBJ1-1
size: NA
D: NA
CDR3: CASSLYGEGTEAFF
DNA: TGTGCCAGCAGTTTATACGGGGAGGGCACTGAAGCTTTCTTT

V: TRBV9
J: TRBJ2-1
size: NA
D: NA
CDR3: CASSVPYRSEQFF
DNA: TGTGCCAGCAGCGTGCCATACCGGAGTGAGCAGTTCTTC

V: TRBV5-1
J: TRBJ2-5
size: NA
D: NA
CDR3: CASSLSPTGTGQETQYF
DNA: TGCGCCAGCAGCTTGTCTCCTACTGGAACAGGCCAAGAGACCCAGTACTTC

V: TRBV6-6
J: TRBJ1-1
size: NA
D: TRBD1
CDR3: CASSPVPPGGGGEAFF
DNA: TGTGCCAGCAGCCCCGTCCCTCCAGGGGGCGGTGGTGAAGCTTTCTTT

V: TRBV29-1
J: TRBJ1-1
size: once
D: NA
CDR3: CSVKDSNMNTEAFF
DNA: TGCAGCGTTAAGGACTCAAACATGAACACTGAAGCTTTCTTT

V: TRBV11-3
J: TRBJ2-5
size: few
D: NA
CDR3: CASSADDRLATDQYF
DNA: TGTGCCAGCAGCGCAGATGACAGGCTCGCAACGGACCAGTACTTC

V: TRBV24-1
J: TRBJ2-3
size: NA
D: NA
CDR3: CATSDLQGTTQYF
DNA: TGTGCCACCAGTGACCTGCAGGGAACTACGCAGTATTTT

V: TRBV30
J: TRBJ2-3
size: NA
D: NA
CDR3: CAWSSGFTDTQYF
DNA: TGTGCCTGGAGTTCGGGGTTCACAGATACGCAGTATTTT

V: TRBV19
J: TRBJ2-3
size: NA
D: TRBD2
CDR3: CASSKTSGARGDTQYF
DNA: TGTGCCAGTAGTAAGACTAGCGGAGCCCGGGGAGATACGCAGTATTTT

V: TRBV19
J: TRBJ2-2
size: NA
D: TRBD2
CDR3: CASREGRATGELFF
DNA: TGTGCCAGTAGGGAGGGGAGGGCGACCGGGGAGCTGTTTTTT

V: TRBV11-2
J: TRBJ2-7
size: NA
D: NA
CDR3: CASSPSRRAGFEQYF
DNA: TGTGCCAGCAGCCCCTCGCGGAGGGCGGGGTTCGAGCAGTACTTC

V: TRBV5-4
J: TRBJ2-5
size: NA
D: TRBD2
CDR3: CASSVSGGAETQYF
DNA: TGTGCCAGCAGCGTTAGCGGGGGCGCGGAGACCCAGTACTTC

V: TRBV11-2
J: TRBJ1-1
size: few
D: NA
CDR3: CASSLGQSNTEAFF
DNA: TGTGCCAGCAGCTTAGGACAGAGTAACACTGAAGCTTTCTTT